The 29 T cell receptor beta chains reported below all come from one sample, sequenced in a study of cytomegalovirus exposure and HLA in healthy donors. This PCR relied on a set of 60 Vbeta primers and 13 Jbeta primers. TCRdb's table, derived via immunoSEQ multiplex PCR, lists solely in-frame clones and lacks some. The repertoire holds 140,000 or so clones, with around 75% as singletons. The sequenced material came from PBMCs. These TCRs come from a female donor in good health and CMV-seronegative.

The genes are TRBV29-1 and TRBJ2-7; 7 bases align to TRBD2. The CDR3 extends over 14 amino acids. CDR1 SQVTM and CDR2 ANQGSEA come from the germline V gene. Trimming cost V 6 bases and J 2 bases; bases outside gene matches: 10. Written as DNA, the CDR3 is TGCAGCGTCCTAATGGGGGGGAGGACCTACGAGCAGTACTTC. Translation: CSVLMGGRTYEQYF.

The chain has TRBV6-1 and TRBJ1-1; D is unclear. The CDR3 has 16 amino acids. Germline V gene data show CDR1 as MNHNS and CDR2 as SASEGT. Trimming shortened V by 2 bases and J by 1 base, and 14 bases separated the two germline ends. CDR3 residues: CASSEPLSGKNTEAFF. CDR3 sequence (DNA): TGTGCCAGCAGTGAACCACTGTCGGGGAAGAACACTGAAGCTTTCTTT.

This clone has just a few counts. Within the sample, other DNA sequences also encode this same CDR3. V and J are TRBV6-5 and TRBJ2-5; weak D call: TRBD1 (6 bases). Germline V gene lookup returns CDR1 MNHEY and CDR2 SVGAGI. The V end lost 4 bases, the J end lost 1 base, and 13 bases lay between the germline ends. The CDR3 loop spans 15 amino acids. CDR3 protein: CASSSTTGIQETQYF. The CDR3 DNA reads TGTGCCAGCAGTTCGACCACAGGGATCCAAGAGACCCAGTACTTC.

This clone was counted a few times. The chain combines TRBV2 with TRBJ2-3; D possibly corresponds to TRBD1 (6 bases). Trimming took off 8 bases at V and 1 base at J, with 13 bases between the two ends. Germline CDR1 SNHLY, CDR2 FYNNEI. The CDR3 has 14 residues. CDR3 coding DNA: TGTGCCAGCTTACCAGGGGTTCGCACAGATACGCAGTATTTT. Translated: CASLPGVRTDTQYF. The whole variable domain, remainder taken from reference TRBV2 and TRBJ2-3, is EPEVTQTPSHQVTQMGQEVILRCVPISNHLYFYWYRQILGQKVEFLVSFYNNEISEKSEIFDDQFSVERPDGSNFTLKIRSTKLEDSAMYFCASLPGVRTDTQYFGPGTRLTVL.

This chain joins TRBV10-3 and TRBJ2-7; tentative D call: TRBD1 (6 bases). This CDR3 comprises 14 residues. Germline V lookup: CDR1 ENHRY, CDR2 SYGVKD. Trimming shortened V by 2 bases and J by 6 bases, and 14 bases separated the two germline ends. The chain's CDR3 is CAISEDQGFGEQYF. In DNA form, the CDR3 reads TGTGCCATCAGTGAGGATCAGGGGTTTGGCGAGCAGTACTTC.

CDR3 protein: CASSPTGGPTDTQYF. DNA for the CDR3: TGTGCCAGCAGTCCGACAGGGGGCCCCACAGATACGCAGTATTTT. The chain carries TRBV27 and TRBJ2-3; 10 nucleotides line up with TRBD1. The germline CDR1 and CDR2 sequences are MNHEY and SMNVEV (reference sequence). The CDR3 has 15 residues. V trimming: 5 bases; J trimming: 2 bases; junction bases outside the gene matches: 4.

The rearrangement uses TRBV6-5 and TRBJ1-1; 7 nucleotides match TRBD1. J lost 1 base, V lost 2 bases, and 4 bases had no gene match. The germline V gene has CDR1 MNHEY and CDR2 SVGAGI. The CDR3 consists of 15 residues. In DNA form, the CDR3 reads TGTGCCAGCAGTTACACAGGGGAGTCGAACACTGAAGCTTTCTTT. Its translation: CASSYTGESNTEAFF.

Only one count was recorded for this clone. The chain has TRBV19 and TRBJ1-2, with TRBD1 identical over 8 bases. Trimming took 5 bases from V and 5 from J; bases not matched to a gene: 19. This CDR3 spans 18 amino acids. Per germline, CDR1 LNHDA and CDR2 SQIVND (reference sequence). DNA for the CDR3: TGTGCCAGTAGTTCTCAGCACCGCCGGGACAGGCCCCCTTATGGCTACACCTTC. It translates to CASSSQHRRDRPPYGYTF. Complete variable domain (other parts from reference TRBV19 and TRBJ1-2): DGGITQSPKYLFRKEGQNVTLSCEQNLNHDAMYWYRQDPGQGLRLIYYSQIVNDFQKGDIAEGYSVSREKKESFPLTVTSAQKNPTAFYLCASSSQHRRDRPPYGYTFGSGTRLTVV.

V usage is TRBV2 and J usage is TRBJ1-4, with D unclear. The V end lost 2 bases, the J end lost 8 bases, and 9 bases lay between the germline ends. Germline V lookup: CDR1 SNHLY, CDR2 FYNNEI. The CDR3 is 13 amino acids. CDR3 residues: CASSEPPVEKLFF. CDR3 nucleotide sequence: TGTGCCAGCAGTGAACCCCCAGTGGAAAAACTGTTTTTT.

The chain uses TRBV5-1 and TRBJ2-2; D call uncertain. V lost 2 bases to trimming and J lost 8 bases, with 7 bases between them. In germline, CDR1 is SGHRS, CDR2 YFSETQ. The CDR3 runs 12 residues. The CDR3 DNA follows: TGCGCCAGCAGCTTCCCTGAGGGGGAGCTGTTTTTT. It is translated as CASSFPEGELFF.

The chain joins TRBV29-1 to TRBJ1-2; D call uncertain. CDR3 length: 10 amino acids. Germline V gene sequence: CDR1 SQVTM, CDR2 ANQGSEA. Trimming removed 3 bases at V and 8 bases at J, with 7 bases between. The CDR3 is CSVDPRGYTF. The CDR3 DNA reads TGCAGCGTTGATCCGCGGGGCTACACCTTC.

The chain employs TRBV7-9 and TRBJ2-1; D uncertain. The CDR3 is 12 residues long. With 1 base removed from V and 7 bases from J, the gap between germline ends came to 5 bases. Germline loops: CDR1 SEHNR, CDR2 FQNEAQ (reference sequence). DNA for the CDR3: TGTGCCAGCAGCTTAGATCCGAATGAGCAGTTCTTC. Translated, it gives CASSLDPNEQFF.

The chain carries TRBV30 and TRBJ2-7, with 10 bases fitting TRBD1. The junction had 7 bases not matched to a gene; V was cut back by 3 bases and J by 2 bases. Germline CDR1 reads GTSNPN; CDR2 reads SVGIG (reference sequence). The CDR3 totals 15 residues. CDR3 sequence: CAWSNRDRGPYEQYF. The DNA of the CDR3 is TGTGCCTGGAGCAACCGGGACAGGGGACCCTACGAGCAGTACTTC.

The J gene is TRBJ2-3, the V gene TRBV9, with D unclear. Trimming took off 3 bases at V and 3 bases at J, with 8 bases between the two ends. CDR1 is SGDLS, CDR2 YYNGEE, per germline. The CDR3 spans 13 residues. The CDR3 DNA is TGTGCCAGCAGCGGTCGACTTACAGATACGCAGTATTTT. Amino acids: CASSGRLTDTQYF.

The J gene is TRBJ2-1, the V gene TRBV29-1; 9 nucleotides line up with TRBD2. The germline V gene has CDR1 SQVTM and CDR2 ANQGSEA. V trimming: 6 bases; J trimming: 1 base; junction bases outside the gene matches: 7. The CDR3 is 15 amino acids. CDR3 nucleotides: TGCAGCGTCGCCTGGACTAGCGATTCCTACAATGAGCAGTTCTTC. Translating gives CSVAWTSDSYNEQFF.

The J gene is TRBJ1-2, the V gene TRBV5-8; a possible D gene is TRBD1 (5 bases). This CDR3 has 14 residues. The V end was cut by 3 bases, the J end by 5 bases, with 14 bases between. Per the germline V gene, CDR1 is SGHTS and CDR2 is YDEGEE. CDR3 loop: CASSWGKGVYGYTF. The CDR3, as DNA: TGTGCCAGCAGCTGGGGAAAAGGGGTATATGGCTACACCTTC. The full variable domain, in which reference TRBV5-8 and TRBJ1-2 provide the parts outside the CDR3, is EAGVTQSPTHLIKTRGQQATLRCSPISGHTSVYWYQQALGLGLQFLLWYDEGEERNRGNFPPRFSGRQFPNYSSELNVNALELEDSALYLCASSWGKGVYGYTFGSGTRLTVV.

This chain connects TRBV18 to TRBJ2-5; tentative D call: TRBD2 (6 bases). This CDR3 region has 16 residues. The germline CDR1 and CDR2 sequences are KGHSH and LQKENI. The germline V and J ends were trimmed by 3 bases and 2 bases, with 16 bases remaining between them. DNA of the CDR3: TGTGCCAGCTCACCGATTCCGCTTGGGGGGCAAGAGACCCAGTACTTC. It specifies CASSPIPLGGQETQYF. The variable domain in full, completed from reference TRBV18 and TRBJ2-5, reads NAGVMQNPRHLVRRRGQEARLRCSPMKGHSHVYWYRQLPEEGLKFMVYLQKENIIDESGMPKERFSAEFPKEGPSILRIQQVVRGDSAAYFCASSPIPLGGQETQYFGPGTRLLVL.

A few counts support this clone. The J gene is TRBJ2-3, the V gene TRBV2, with D uncertain. Trimming removed 7 bases from V and 6 bases from J, with 11 bases in between. This CDR3 contains 12 residues. The germline gives CDR1 SNHLY, CDR2 FYNNEI. Written as DNA, the CDR3 is TGTGCCAGCATTTCCGGTTGGGATACGCAGTATTTT. This sequence encodes CASISGWDTQYF.

Points on this clone: At the DNA level, this CDR3 is encoded by other sequences in the same sample as well. This chain links TRBV28 with TRBJ1-1; D might be TRBD1 (6 bases). Per germline, CDR1 MDHEN and CDR2 SYDVKM. V shed 7 bases and J shed 4 bases, with 16 bases lying between them. This CDR3 has 14 amino acids. DNA of the CDR3: TGTGCCAGCACCCTTACGGGGGGCGGCACTGAAGCTTTCTTT. It is translated as CASTLTGGGTEAFF.

V gene TRBV5-1 combines with J gene TRBJ1-4, with TRBD1 matching over 9 bases. The trim removed 4 bases at V and 5 bases at J, leaving 3 bases unmatched. The CDR3 covers 14 residues. Germline values: CDR1 SGHRS, CDR2 YFSETQ. The CDR3 nucleotides read TGCGCCAGCAGCCAAGGGACAGGGAATGAAAAACTGTTTTTT. This encodes CASSQGTGNEKLFF.

The chain employs TRBV5-6 and TRBJ1-1, with 8 bases aligning to TRBD1. Trimming took 3 bases from V and 3 from J; bases not matched to a gene: 10. CDR1 is SGHDT, CDR2 YYEEEE, per germline. This CDR3 is 16 amino acids long. In DNA, the CDR3 is TGTGCCAGCAGCTCACCAGGGGGCGCGGGGTACACTGAAGCTTTCTTT. The encoded protein is CASSSPGGAGYTEAFF.

V and J are TRBV7-9 and TRBJ2-1; perhaps TRBD1 as D (6 bases). This CDR3 region has 16 residues. Between the trimmed V and J ends, which lost 5 bases and 2 bases, there was a span of 16 bases. Germline CDR1 SEHNR, CDR2 FQNEAQ (reference sequence). The CDR3 DNA reads TGTGCCAGCAGCCGCGATGCAGGGGTGGCCTACAATGAGCAGTTCTTC. It codes for CASSRDAGVAYNEQFF.

The V gene is TRBV28, the J gene TRBJ2-5; 7 bases are a match to TRBD1. The CDR3 runs 15 residues. V dropped 3 bases and J dropped 1; count of bases not matched to a gene: 5. From germline, CDR1 is MDHEN and CDR2 SYDVKM. The CDR3 DNA reads as TGTGCCAGCAGTTTGGGACAGATCTTCCAAGAGACCCAGTACTTC. The encoded protein is CASSLGQIFQETQYF.

The chain joins TRBV19 to TRBJ1-5; TRBD1 matches 7 bases. The length of the CDR3 is 15 residues. Germline CDR1 LNHDA, CDR2 SQIVND (reference sequence). After removal of 7 bases from V and 0 bases from J, the junction contained 6 bases not matched to a gene. CDR3 sequence: CASTGTENSNQPQHF. The CDR3 DNA is TGTGCCAGTACCGGGACAGAAAATAGCAATCAGCCCCAGCATTTT.

The chain employs TRBV27 and TRBJ2-7, with D perhaps matching TRBD2 (6 bases). CDR1 and CDR2 from the germline V gene are MNHEY and SMNVEV (reference sequence). The CDR3 runs 16 residues. V dropped 8 bases and J dropped 2 bases, with 22 bases sitting between them. CDR3 in amino acids: CASSQRRELTPYEQYF. The CDR3 DNA is TGTGCCAGCTCTCAGCGGCGGGAATTAACCCCCTACGAGCAGTACTTC.

This chain connects TRBV6-6 to TRBJ1-1, with D perhaps matching TRBD1 (5 bases). CDR3 length equals 12 residues. V was pared by 6 bases and J by 5 bases, with 10 bases between. The germline CDR1 and CDR2 sequences are MNHNY and SVGAGI (reference sequence). The CDR3 DNA reads as TGTGCCAGCAGCCAGACAGAGACTGAAGCTTTCTTT. Its translation is CASSQTETEAFF.

The J gene is TRBJ2-7, the V gene TRBV2; D ambiguous. Between the trimmed V and J ends, which lost 6 bases and 0 bases, there was a span of 18 bases. Germline CDR1 and CDR2: SNHLY and FYNNEI. The CDR3 has 16 amino acids. The CDR3 protein is CASSSRPYSSSYEQYF. In nucleotides, the CDR3 is TGTGCCAGCAGCTCAAGGCCCTACAGTAGCTCCTACGAGCAGTACTTC.

The chain has TRBV29-1 and TRBJ1-3; tentative D call: TRBD1 (6 bases). The CDR3 is 12 residues long. Germline assignment: CDR1 SQVTM and CDR2 ANQGSEA. V lost 7 bases to trimming and J lost 7 bases, with 14 bases between them. The CDR3 is CSGRDTGNTIYF. CDR3 nucleotide sequence: TGCAGCGGACGGGACACCGGGAACACCATATATTTT.

This clone was found once. The V and J genes are TRBV10-3 and TRBJ1-1, with TRBD1 matching over 7 bases. The CDR3 is made up of 14 amino acids. The ends lost 6 bases at V and 6 bases at J; junction bases unmatched: 10. CDR1 is ENHRY, CDR2 SYGVKD, per germline. The CDR3 is CAIREYEQGAEAFF. CDR3 coding DNA: TGTGCCATCAGGGAATATGAGCAGGGGGCTGAAGCTTTCTTT.